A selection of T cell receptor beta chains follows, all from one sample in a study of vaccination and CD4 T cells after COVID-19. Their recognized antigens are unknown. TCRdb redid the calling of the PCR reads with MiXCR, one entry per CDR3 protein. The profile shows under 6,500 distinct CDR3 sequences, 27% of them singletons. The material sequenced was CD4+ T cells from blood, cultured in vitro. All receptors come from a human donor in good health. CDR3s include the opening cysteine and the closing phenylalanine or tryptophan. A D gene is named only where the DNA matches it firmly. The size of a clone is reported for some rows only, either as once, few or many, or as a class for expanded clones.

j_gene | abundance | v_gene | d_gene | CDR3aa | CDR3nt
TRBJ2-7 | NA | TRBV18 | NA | CASSPPGSSGGLEQYF | TGTGCCAGCTCACCACCAGGAAGTAGTGGCGGCCTGGAGCAGTACTTC
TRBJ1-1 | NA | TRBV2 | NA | CASSEQGYSTEAFF | TGTGCCAGCAGTGAACAGGGGTATAGTACTGAAGCTTTCTTT
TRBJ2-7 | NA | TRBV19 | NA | CASSIDGPGSYEQYF | TGTGCCAGTAGTATAGATGGTCCAGGCTCCTACGAGCAGTACTTC
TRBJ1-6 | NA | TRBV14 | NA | CASSQGVVGHSPLHF | TGTGCCAGCAGCCAAGGGGTTGTAGGGCATTCACCCCTCCACTTT
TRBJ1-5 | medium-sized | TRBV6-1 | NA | CASSEEEGSNQPQHF | TGTGCCAGCAGTGAAGAGGAGGGGAGCAATCAGCCCCAGCATTTT
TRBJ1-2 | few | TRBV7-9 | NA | CASSSEGGYGYTF | TGTGCCAGCAGCTCCGAGGGAGGATATGGCTACACCTTC
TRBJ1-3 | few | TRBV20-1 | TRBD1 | CSAGTESSGNTIYF | TGCAGTGCTGGGACAGAGTCCTCTGGAAACACCATATATTTT
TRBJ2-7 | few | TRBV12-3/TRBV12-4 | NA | CASSLGTLTYEQYF | TGTGCCAGCAGTTTAGGCACCTTGACCTACGAGCAGTACTTC
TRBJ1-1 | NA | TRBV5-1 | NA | CASSLEVGNTEAFF | TGCGCCAGCAGCTTGGAAGTCGGGAACACTGAAGCTTTCTTT
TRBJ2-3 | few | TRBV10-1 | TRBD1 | CASSDPRGPTDTQYF | TGCGCCAGCAGTGATCCCAGGGGGCCCACAGATACGCAGTATTTT
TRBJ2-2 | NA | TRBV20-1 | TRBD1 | CSAIGQGPPGELFF | TGCAGTGCCATAGGACAGGGGCCTCCCGGGGAGCTGTTTTTT